This entry lists 2 T cell receptor beta chains sequenced from one sample in a study of T-cell reconstitution after alpha-beta-depleted transplantation in children. Unique molecular identifiers were incorporated during preparation of the TCRbeta library. TCRdb reanalysed the PCR reads using MiXCR and keeps one entry per CDR3 protein. The sample lists approximately 8,200 distinct CDR3 sequences; 25% to 35% were seen once. Sequencing used peripheral blood, obtained 60 days after TCRalphabeta/CD19-depleted stem cell transplant. These receptors were collected from a boy younger than two who had a stem cell transplant for SCID, so the T cells may come from the graft donor.

This clonotype occurred many times. The gene calls are TRBV21-1 and TRBJ1-1; whether TRBD1, the table's D call, matches the DNA was not checked. TRBV21-1 is shown as a pseudogene. The CDR3 has 14 residues. As DNA, the CDR3 is TGTGCCAGCAGCAATCGGGGAAAGGACACTGAAGCTTTCTTT. Translating it yields CASSNRGKDTEAFF.

This clonotype came up a few times. The chain links TRBV10-3 to TRBJ2-5, with 9 nucleotides matching TRBD1. CDR1 is ENHRY, CDR2 SYGVKD, per germline. V lost 1 base to trimming and J lost 5 bases; unmatched junction nucleotides: 8. This CDR3 is built from 16 residues. The CDR3 sequence: CAISEFQQGAQETQYF. CDR3 in DNA: TGTGCCATCAGTGAGTTTCAACAGGGGGCGCAGGAGACCCAGTACTTC.